This is a list of T cell receptor beta chains from one sample in a study of control samples from healthy donors and cancer patients. Libraries were prepared by immunoSEQ multiplex PCR; TCRdb keeps only in-frame clonotypes and omits some of them. This table has about 29,000 clones, about 90% appearing once. Material for sequencing was formalin-fixed, paraffin-embedded tissue. The receptor source for this set is a female donor with melanoma. Each CDR3 is given with its conserved first and last residue. D genes are given only for firm matches. Clone size appears in some rows only: once, few, many, or a class for an expanded clone.

j_call,d_call,clone_size,v_call,cdr3_aa,cdr3_nt
TRBJ1-5,NA,few,TRBV15,CATSSRPSGNQPQHF,TGTGCCACCAGCAGCCGGCCCTCCGGGAATCAGCCCCAGCATTTT
TRBJ1-2,TRBD1,NA,TRBV4-1,CASSQVLGGAGYGYTF,TGCGCCAGCAGCCAAGTTCTAGGGGGCGCGGGCTATGGCTACACCTTC
TRBJ1-4,TRBD1,NA,TRBV10-3,CAISADRGEGLGEKLFF,TGTGCCATCAGTGCGGACAGGGGAGAGGGACTAGGTGAAAAACTGTTTTTT
TRBJ1-1,NA,NA,TRBV30,CAWTRELRRGAFF,TGTGCCTGGACCCGCGAGCTCAGGCGTGGAGCTTTCTTT
TRBJ1-2,NA,NA,TRBV30,CAGLGQPFNYGYTF,TGTGCCGGGCTCGGACAGCCCTTCAACTATGGCTACACCTTC
TRBJ2-6,TRBD2,NA,TRBV27,CASSITSAGANVLTF,TGTGCCAGCAGTATAACTAGCGCTGGGGCCAACGTCCTGACTTTC
TRBJ2-2,NA,once,TRBV6-5,CASIGTFNTGELFF,TGTGCCAGCATTGGGACCTTCAACACCGGGGAGCTGTTTTTT
TRBJ2-1,NA,few,TRBV11-2,CASSLDQRDEQFF,TGTGCCAGCAGCTTAGATCAGAGGGATGAGCAGTTCTTC
TRBJ1-4,NA,NA,TRBV6-2/TRBV6-3,CASSYDGYEKLFF,TGTGCCAGCAGTTACGACGGGTATGAAAAACTGTTTTTT
TRBJ2-3,NA,NA,TRBV5-6,CASSLVQGSRTDTQYF,TGTGCCAGCAGCTTGGTGCAGGGCAGTCGCACAGATACGCAGTATTTT
TRBJ2-5,TRBD2,NA,TRBV7-2,CASSRPGLAVQETQYF,TGTGCCAGCAGCAGGCCGGGACTAGCGGTACAAGAGACCCAGTACTTC
TRBJ2-7,NA,NA,TRBV3-1/TRBV3-2,CASSQADVGEQYF,TGTGCCAGCAGCCAAGCTGATGTCGGCGAGCAGTACTTC
TRBJ1-1,NA,once,TRBV29-1,CSAIPGAVGTEAFF,TGCAGCGCCATACCCGGGGCTGTGGGAACTGAAGCTTTCTTT
TRBJ2-1,TRBD1,NA,TRBV4-2,CASSQVSAGQGANEQFF,TGTGCCAGCAGCCAAGTCTCAGCGGGACAGGGGGCGAATGAGCAGTTCTTC
TRBJ1-2,NA,NA,TRBV29-1,CSATGGAYGYTF,TGCAGCGCGACCGGGGGGGCCTATGGCTACACCTTC
TRBJ1-6,NA,NA,TRBV4-3,CASSQVTGKNSPLHF,TGCGCCAGCAGCCAAGTAACAGGGAAAAATTCACCCCTCCACTTT
TRBJ2-3,NA,NA,TRBV27,CASSFLGVLGDTQYF,TGTGCCAGCAGTTTTTTAGGGGTTTTAGGAGATACGCAGTATTTT
TRBJ1-1,NA,NA,TRBV11-2,CASSLVVGRDTEAFF,TGTGCCAGCAGCTTAGTTGTGGGGCGGGACACTGAAGCTTTCTTT
TRBJ2-1,NA,NA,TRBV11-3,CASSITSNEQFF,TGTGCCAGCAGCATAACTTCCAATGAGCAGTTCTTC
TRBJ2-3,TRBD2,NA,TRBV5-1,CASSAGAGDTQYF,TGCGCCAGCAGCGCGGGAGCAGGAGATACGCAGTATTTT
TRBJ2-3,NA,medium-sized,TRBV10-3,CAISESAEPTQYF,TGTGCCATCAGTGAGTCGGCGGAGCCAACGCAGTATTTT
TRBJ1-2,NA,NA,TRBV25-1,CASSWGNYGYTF,TGTGCCAGCAGTTGGGGCAACTATGGCTACACCTTC
TRBJ1-1,TRBD1,NA,TRBV9,CASSATGQGGTEAFF,TGTGCCAGCAGCGCTACGGGACAGGGGGGGACTGAAGCTTTCTTT
TRBJ1-5,NA,once,TRBV19,CASSLTNSNQPQHF,TGTGCCAGTAGTTTAACGAATAGCAATCAGCCCCAGCATTTT
TRBJ2-1,TRBD1,NA,TRBV7-2,CASSLDRNEQFF,TGTGCCAGCAGCTTGGACAGGAATGAGCAGTTCTTC
TRBJ2-1,TRBD2,NA,TRBV2,CASSDRGRAYNEQFF,TGTGCCAGCAGTGATCGCGGGAGGGCCTATAATGAGCAGTTCTTC
TRBJ1-5,TRBD1,NA,TRBV20-1,CSASRDRSNQPQHF,TGCAGTGCTAGTCGGGACAGAAGCAATCAGCCCCAGCATTTT
TRBJ1-1,NA,NA,TRBV12-3/TRBV12-4,CASSFNLWRTFF,TGTGCCAGCAGTTTTAATCTTTGGCGGACTTTCTTT
TRBJ1-5,NA,NA,TRBV6-1,CASSEPRTAEPQHF,TGTGCCAGCAGTGAACCCAGGACTGCGGAGCCCCAGCATTTT
TRBJ2-3,TRBD2,NA,TRBV10-3,CAIRERDTDTQYF,TGTGCCATCAGGGAGCGGGACACAGATACGCAGTATTTT
TRBJ1-2,NA,NA,TRBV5-1,CASSLQGGSYGYTF,TGCGCCAGCAGCTTACAGGGAGGTTCGTATGGCTACACCTTC
TRBJ1-2,NA,NA,TRBV7-2,CASSRDTSYGYTF,TGTGCCAGCAGCAGAGACACATCCTATGGCTACACCTTC
TRBJ2-7,NA,few,TRBV27,CASRSRDKTYEQYF,TGTGCCAGCAGAAGCCGGGACAAGACCTACGAGCAGTACTTC
TRBJ2-7,NA,NA,TRBV4-1,CASSQDIGQGGIKQYF,TGCGCCAGCAGCCAAGATATAGGCCAGGGTGGTATCAAGCAGTACTTC
TRBJ2-2,NA,NA,TRBV7-9,CASSLGEAGELFF,TGTGCCAGCAGCTTAGGAGAAGCGGGGGAGCTGTTTTTT
TRBJ2-7,TRBD2,NA,TRBV2,CASRTLAGGPYEQYF,TGTGCCAGCAGAACACTAGCGGGGGGTCCCTACGAGCAGTACTTC
TRBJ1-2,NA,NA,TRBV19,CASRYNSNYGYTF,TGTGCCAGTAGATATAACAGCAACTATGGCTACACCTTC
TRBJ1-4,NA,NA,TRBV18,CASSPPGLGNEKLFF,TGTGCCAGCTCACCCCCGGGATTGGGTAATGAAAAACTGTTTTTT
TRBJ2-2,NA,NA,TRBV5-1,CATRVTGELFF,TGCGCCACCAGGGTTACCGGGGAGCTGTTTTTT
TRBJ2-7,NA,few,TRBV15,CATSSRDPYEQYF,TGTGCCACCAGCTCCCGGGATCCCTACGAGCAGTACTTC
TRBJ1-5,TRBD1,NA,TRBV2,CASRQGGTGNQPQHF,TGTGCCAGCAGACAGGGGGGAACGGGCAATCAGCCCCAGCATTTT
TRBJ2-3,TRBD2,NA,TRBV19,CASSIVLAGIRSPSTDTQYF,TGTGCCAGTAGTATAGTACTAGCGGGAATTAGATCCCCTAGCACAGATACGCAGTATTTT
TRBJ2-3,NA,once,TRBV24-1,CATSDFDRGGPRTDTQYF,TGTGCCACCAGTGATTTTGATAGAGGGGGTCCAAGGACAGATACGCAGTATTTT
TRBJ1-1,NA,few,TRBV6-2/TRBV6-3,CASSFPPSFIMNTEAFF,TGTGCCAGCAGTTTTCCACCGTCCTTTATTATGAACACTGAAGCTTTCTTT
TRBJ2-2,NA,NA,TRBV9,CASSVATGELFF,TGTGCCAGCAGCGTAGCCACCGGGGAGCTGTTTTTT
TRBJ2-1,NA,NA,TRBV24-1,CATSEGAPSYNEQFF,TGTGCCACCAGTGAAGGGGCTCCCTCCTACAATGAGCAGTTCTTC
TRBJ1-2,NA,few,TRBV10-3,CAITSQANYGYTF,TGTGCCATCACAAGCCAAGCTAACTATGGCTACACCTTC
TRBJ2-7,NA,NA,TRBV20-1,CSALGAYEQYF,TGCAGTGCTTTGGGGGCCTACGAGCAGTACTTC